This T cell receptor (beta chain) was profiled in a study of early T cells in non-severe SARS-CoV-2 infection. Study summary: Sequencing input comprised bulk RNA from unsorted whole blood; chain pairing was not available.

This CDR3 is 13 amino acids long. The trim removed 7 bases at V and 4 bases at J, leaving 6 bases unmatched. The germline V gene encodes CDR1 SQVTM and CDR2 ANQGSEA. This clonotype was detected many times. As part of library construction, unique molecular identifiers were attached to individual cDNA molecules. TCRdb itself ran the 5' RACE reads through MiXCR, one entry per CDR3 protein. The top ten hold 1.3% of the sample, which has more than 65,000 distinct CDR3 sequences, under 15% seen once. The sequenced material came from whole blood. This sequence joins TRBV29-1 and TRBJ2-7, with 11 nucleotides matching TRBD2. The receptor comes from an adult who was a healthcare worker with PCR-confirmed SARS-CoV-2 infection or an uninfected control (not recorded which). Here the CDR3 DNA reads TGCAGCGCGAAGGGACTAGCGGTTTACGAGCAGTACTTC. Its protein is CSAKGLAVYEQYF.